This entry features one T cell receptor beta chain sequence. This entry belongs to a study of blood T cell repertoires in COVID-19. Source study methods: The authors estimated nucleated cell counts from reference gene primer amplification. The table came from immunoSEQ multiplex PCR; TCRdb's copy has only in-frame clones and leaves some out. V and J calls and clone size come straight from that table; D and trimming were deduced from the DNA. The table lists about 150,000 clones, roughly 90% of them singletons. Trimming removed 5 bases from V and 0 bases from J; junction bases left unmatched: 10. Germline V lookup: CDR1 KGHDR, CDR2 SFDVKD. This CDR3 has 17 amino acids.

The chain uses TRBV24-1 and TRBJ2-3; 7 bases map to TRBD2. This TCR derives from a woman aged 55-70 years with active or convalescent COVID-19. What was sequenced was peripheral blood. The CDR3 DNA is TGTGCCACCAGTGCCTCTGGGCTAGCGGAGAGCACAGATACGCAGTATTTT. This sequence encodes CATSASGLAESTDTQYF.